These 13 T cell receptor beta chains share one sample of origin, sequenced in a study of OX40 agonist ivuxolimab in advanced cancers. TCRdb's copy holds only in-frame clones and misses some; the assay was immunoSEQ multiplex PCR. The sample yields some 50,000 clones, more than 75% seen once. The sample was CD4+ or CD8+ T cells sorted from blood, taken in a trial of the OX40 agonist ivuxolimab. Source of these receptors: an adult with an advanced solid tumor such as melanoma, head and neck, liver or kidney cancer.

The chain is built from TRBV19 and TRBJ2-2; TRBD1 matches at 9 bases. The CDR3 runs to 16 residues. V lost 5 bases, J lost 4 bases, and 8 bases stayed unmatched. CDR1 is LNHDA, CDR2 SQIVND, per germline (reference sequence). The CDR3 region is CASSPWTGAGTGELFF. The CDR3 DNA reads TGTGCCAGTAGTCCGTGGACAGGGGCGGGCACCGGGGAGCTGTTTTTT.

This clone appeared a few times. The rearrangement joins TRBV28 to TRBJ1-2; unclear D gene. Germline assignment: CDR1 MDHEN and CDR2 SYDVKM. The CDR3 runs to 15 residues. V lost 6 bases, J lost 7 bases, and 21 bases lay in between. CDR3 nucleotide sequence: TGTGCCAGCAGAAAGTTGACCACCGGGTCCTTTGGCTACACCTTC. This codes for CASRKLTTGSFGYTF.

This chain uses TRBV6-5 with TRBJ2-3, with 8 positions matching TRBD2. V lost 6 bases, J lost 0 bases, and 5 bases stayed unmatched. Germline loops: CDR1 MNHEY, CDR2 SVGAGI. This CDR3 has 15 residues. The CDR3: CASRRAGESTDTQYF. CDR3 bases: TGTGCCAGCAGGCGAGCGGGGGAAAGCACAGATACGCAGTATTTT.

This rearrangement joins TRBV19 to TRBJ2-4; 10 bases are a match to TRBD1. Per germline, CDR1 LNHDA and CDR2 SQIVND (reference sequence). Unmatched junction bases numbered 6, after V lost 6 bases and J lost 7 bases. The CDR3 runs 14 residues. The DNA for the CDR3 is TGTGCCAGTAGATCCGGGACAGGGGCTAACATTCAGTACTTC. Translated: CASRSGTGANIQYF.

J is TRBJ2-4 and V is TRBV27; 10 bases are shared with TRBD1. This CDR3 region has 15 residues. The V and J ends lost 3 bases and 2 bases, in that order; junction bases with no gene match: 1. Germline lookup yields CDR1 MNHEY and CDR2 SMNVEV (reference sequence). The CDR3 nucleotides are TGTGCCAGCAGTTTGGACAGGGGGACCAAAAACATTCAGTACTTC. Translation: CASSLDRGTKNIQYF.

This clone was counted only a few times. The chain joins TRBV27 to TRBJ2-2, with TRBD2 matching 7 bases. Germline CDR1 MNHEY, CDR2 SMNVEV (reference sequence). The CDR3 consists of 15 residues. The J segment lost 7 bases and the V segment lost 6 bases, leaving 11 bases of the junction unmatched. CDR3 residues: CASRRSRGTGGELFF. In nucleotides, the CDR3 is TGTGCCAGCAGACGGTCGCGGGGGACGGGCGGGGAGCTGTTTTTT.

The chain is built from TRBV6-5 and TRBJ1-4; D is ambiguous. The CDR3 covers 13 residues. V shed 6 bases and J shed 4 bases, with 9 bases lying between them. Looked up from germline, CDR1 is MNHEY and CDR2 is SVGAGI. Written as DNA, the CDR3 is TGTGCCAGCAGGCCAGCCGGTAATGAAAAACTGTTTTTT. This encodes CASRPAGNEKLFF.

This rearrangement joins TRBV28 to TRBJ2-7; D could derive from TRBD1 or TRBD2 (5 bases each). CDR3 size: 17 residues. V lost 8 bases and J lost 1, with 24 bases in between. CDR1 MDHEN and CDR2 SYDVKM come from the germline V gene. The CDR3 spells CASRGLKGQLESYEQYF. CDR3 sequence (DNA): TGTGCCAGCCGCGGGCTGAAGGGGCAGCTTGAGTCCTACGAGCAGTACTTC.

This chain links TRBV7-9 with TRBJ2-5; TRBD2 matches 8 bases. CDR1 is SEHNR and CDR2 is FQNEAQ in the germline V gene (reference sequence). The CDR3 consists of 18 residues. V lost 5 bases and J lost 3; bases outside the gene matches: 17. The CDR3 spells CASSPHGRGGYEEETQYF. CDR3 DNA sequence: TGTGCCAGCAGCCCACACGGTCGGGGGGGCTATGAGGAAGAGACCCAGTACTTC.

The chain is built from TRBV6-5 and TRBJ2-2, with D possibly TRBD1 on 6 matching bases. CDR3 length: 15 amino acids. Trimming took 6 bases from V and 3 from J, leaving 14 bases between them. In germline, CDR1 is MNHEY, CDR2 SVGAGI. The DNA of the CDR3 is TGTGCCAGCAGCCGCGACAGGTCTCACACCGGGGAGCTGTTTTTT. Protein sequence: CASSRDRSHTGELFF.

The gene calls are TRBV2 and TRBJ2-3; TRBD1 or TRBD2 may be the D gene (5 bases each). V shed 3 bases and J shed 5 bases, with 9 bases lying between them. CDR1 and CDR2 (germline): SNHLY, FYNNEI. The CDR3 extends over 13 amino acids. CDR3 sequence reads: CASSESGGDTQYF. The CDR3 bases are TGTGCCAGCAGTGAGAGTGGGGGAGATACGCAGTATTTT.

The V and J genes are TRBV6-5 and TRBJ1-1; D uncertain. From germline, CDR1 is MNHEY and CDR2 SVGAGI. The CDR3 covers 15 residues. Trimming stripped 0 bases from V and 5 bases from J, with 13 bases between. The CDR3 DNA follows: TGTGCCAGCAGTTACTCGCCGGCCTTGGATACTGAAGCTTTCTTT. Protein sequence: CASSYSPALDTEAFF.

This clone was found once. CDR3 in amino acids: CASSLWQGAYGYTF. CDR3 bases: TGTGCCAGCAGCTTGTGGCAGGGGGCTTATGGCTACACCTTC. The gene calls are TRBV5-8 and TRBJ1-2; 8 bases map to TRBD1. The CDR3 contains 14 residues. Losses at the gene ends were 1 base for V and 5 bases for J; bases not matched to a gene: 4. CDR1 and CDR2 (germline): SGHTS, YDEGEE.